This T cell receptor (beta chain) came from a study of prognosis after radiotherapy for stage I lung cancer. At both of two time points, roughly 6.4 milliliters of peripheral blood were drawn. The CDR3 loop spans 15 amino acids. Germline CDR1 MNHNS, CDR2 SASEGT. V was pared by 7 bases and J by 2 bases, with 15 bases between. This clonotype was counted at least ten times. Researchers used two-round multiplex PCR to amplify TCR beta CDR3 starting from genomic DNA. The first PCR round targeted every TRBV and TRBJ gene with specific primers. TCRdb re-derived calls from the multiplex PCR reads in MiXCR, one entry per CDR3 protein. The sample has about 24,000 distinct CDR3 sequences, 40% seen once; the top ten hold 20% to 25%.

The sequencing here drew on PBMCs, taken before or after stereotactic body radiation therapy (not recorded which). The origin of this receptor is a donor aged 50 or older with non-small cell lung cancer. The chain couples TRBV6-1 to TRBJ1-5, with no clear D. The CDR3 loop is CASTERRLGNQPQHF. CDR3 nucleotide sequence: TGTGCCAGCACCGAAAGGCGCCTGGGCAATCAGCCCCAGCATTTT.